The source of this T cell receptor (beta chain) is a study of T-cell reconstitution after alpha-beta-depleted transplantation in children. Notes on the study in general: Newly produced T cells mostly provided counts and TCRbeta diversity after one year, as hyperexpanded clones declined.

V was pared by 4 bases and J by 8 bases, with 9 bases of the junction left unmatched. The germline V gene encodes CDR1 SGDLS and CDR2 YYNGEE. This CDR3 has 15 residues. This clonotype was found a few times. Its antigen is unknown. Unique molecular identifiers tagged the TCRbeta library. TCRdb called the PCR reads again in MiXCR, with one record for every CDR3 protein. This sample yields 300,000 to 350,000 distinct CDR3 sequences, of which over 20% are seen a single time; about a tenth belongs to the top ten. This material consisted of PBMCs, mostly from graft donor cells, taken 180 days after TCRalphabeta/CD19-depleted stem cell transplant. This clonotype was sampled from a male patient under 18 who had a stem cell transplant for acute lymphoblastic leukemia, so the T cells may come from the graft donor. This rearrangement joins TRBV9 to TRBJ1-4; the match to TRBD1 covers 9 bases. CDR3 region: CASSPTGGLEEKLFF. CDR3 bases: TGTGCCAGCAGCCCTACAGGGGGCTTAGAAGAAAAACTGTTTTTT.